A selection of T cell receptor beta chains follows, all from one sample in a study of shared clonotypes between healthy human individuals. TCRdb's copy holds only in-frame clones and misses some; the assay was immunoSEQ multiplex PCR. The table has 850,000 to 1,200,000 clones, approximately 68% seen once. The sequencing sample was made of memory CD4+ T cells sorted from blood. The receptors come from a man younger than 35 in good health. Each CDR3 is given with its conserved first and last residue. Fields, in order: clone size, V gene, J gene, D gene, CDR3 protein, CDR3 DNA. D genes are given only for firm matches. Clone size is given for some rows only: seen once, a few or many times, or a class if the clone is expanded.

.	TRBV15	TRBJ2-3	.	CATSRDPTDTQYF	TGTGCCACCAGCAGGGACCCCACAGATACGCAGTATTTT
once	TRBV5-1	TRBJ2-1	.	CASSVGLESYNEQFF	TGCGCCAGCAGCGTAGGACTTGAATCCTACAATGAGCAGTTCTTC
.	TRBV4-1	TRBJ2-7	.	CAPSRGPAGEQYF	TGCGCCCCCTCCCGGGGACCCGCCGGCGAGCAGTACTTC
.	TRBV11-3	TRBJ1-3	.	CASSHHQSPSGNTIYF	TGTGCCAGCAGCCACCACCAATCCCCCTCTGGAAACACCATATATTTT
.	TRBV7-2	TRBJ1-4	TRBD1	CASSRTGGGGEKLFF	TGTGCCAGCAGCCGGACAGGGGGCGGAGGTGAAAAACTGTTTTTT
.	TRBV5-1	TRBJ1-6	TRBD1	CASSSGTGNNSPLHF	TGCGCCAGCAGCTCGGGGACAGGAAATAATTCACCCCTCCACTTT
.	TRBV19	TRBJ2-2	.	CASRWIWTDASGELFF	TGTGCCAGTAGATGGATTTGGACAGACGCGTCCGGGGAGCTGTTTTTT
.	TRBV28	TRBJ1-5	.	CASSLGGRGNQPQHF	TGTGCCAGCAGTTTAGGGGGGCGCGGCAATCAGCCCCAGCATTTT
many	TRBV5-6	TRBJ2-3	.	CASSPAGVRTQYF	TGTGCCAGCAGCCCGGCTGGGGTCCGTACGCAGTATTTT
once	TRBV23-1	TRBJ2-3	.	CARVHKGGNSTDTQYF	TGCGCCAGGGTTCATAAGGGGGGGAATAGCACAGATACGCAGTATTTT
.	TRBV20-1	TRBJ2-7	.	CSASSGYEQYF	TGCAGTGCTAGTTCAGGCTACGAGCAGTACTTC
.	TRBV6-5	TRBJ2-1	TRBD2	CASSYSRAGEGRFF	TGTGCCAGCAGTTACTCGAGGGCGGGAGAGGGGCGGTTCTTC
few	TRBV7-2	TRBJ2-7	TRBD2	CASSLASLAGDFPQYF	TGTGCCAGCAGCTTAGCCTCACTAGCGGGAGACTTCCCCCAGTACTTC
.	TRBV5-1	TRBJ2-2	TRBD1	CASSFGTGATGELFF	TGCGCCAGCAGCTTCGGGACAGGGGCAACCGGGGAGCTGTTTTTT
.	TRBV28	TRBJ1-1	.	CASTPSSRNTEAFF	TGTGCCAGCACCCCCTCCAGCAGGAACACTGAAGCTTTCTTT
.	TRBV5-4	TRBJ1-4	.	CASSAGPTNEKLFF	TGTGCCAGCAGCGCCGGGCCCACTAATGAAAAACTGTTTTTT
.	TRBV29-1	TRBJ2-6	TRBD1	CSVWVRDSWANVLTF	TGCAGCGTTTGGGTCCGGGACAGCTGGGCCAACGTCCTGACTTTC
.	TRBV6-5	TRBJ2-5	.	CASSLGALQETQYF	TGTGCCAGCAGTTTGGGGGCACTCCAAGAGACCCAGTACTTC